This T cell receptor beta chain was observed in a study of blood T cell repertoires in COVID-19 (dated by TCRdb to 2018 to 2021). Regarding the research as a whole: Samples covering the acute and convalescent phases of COVID-19 were provided by collaborators in the United States, Italy and Spain. The material from the prospective study consisted of cDNA or gDNA derived from T cells, B-cell-depleted T cells, or PBMCs. The repertoires were made available in a free public database intended to serve as a resource for research on the immune response to SARS-CoV-2. A de-identified subject ID, COVID-19 status, age in years and sex were almost always included in the sample metadata. HLA class I and class II types, where available, came from metadata supplied by the sample provider rather than from assay-based typing. The samples were drawn from the first 160 participants of the ongoing ImmuneRACE study and from 1,254 subjects provided by 6 global collaborators. Subjects who had been exposed to COVID-19, were actively infected with it, or had recovered from it provided the deeply sampled blood TCRbeta repertoires that made up the dataset. The research as a whole found: The quantity of clinical and demographic metadata differed by source and by participant and was supplied without curation.

TCRbeta CDR3 regions were amplified from genomic DNA using the immunoSEQ Assay, a bias-controlled multiplex PCR. The paper's data handling went like this. The number of nucleated cells in each sample was estimated by amplification of reference gene primers within the assay. Sequence reads were collapsed and filtered to measure the absolute abundance of every unique TCRbeta CDR3 rearrangement. For each sample, productive Simpson clonality was calculated by taking the square root of Simpson's diversity index across productive rearrangements. In its TCRdb copy, this immuneACCESS table keeps in-frame sequences only and misses some clones. Where compared with another copy, unresolved V genes explain less than half of these, and the others have no known cause. That table gives V, J and clone size, and the DNA gave D and trimming. This sample holds about 42,000 clones; 85% to 90% were observed only once. Under 9.5% of the sample comes from the top ten.

V gives up 6 bases and J gives up 4 bases, and the segment between their germline ends measures 10 bases. The CDR3 numbers 13 residues from cysteine through phenylalanine. The entry retains the CDR3 DNA only, 39 bases that are in frame from base 1. CDR1 is given as KGHSH and CDR2 as LQKENI, both from the germline V gene. The collaborating institutions used their own protocols to collect whole blood in K2EDTA tubes. For TCRbeta analysis, collaborators shipped samples in one of three forms: frozen whole blood, isolated PBMCs, or DNA extracted from either of those sample types. Concerning this clone: Its antigen specificity is not known. There are no base qualities to consult, and no much larger clone falls within one base.

Sequenced material: peripheral blood. The chain couples TRBV18 to TRBJ2-1; 6 matching bases give a weak D call of TRBD1. The TCR originated in a man aged 25 to 40 with active or convalescent COVID-19. Here the CDR3 is given as CASSGTTYNEQFF. The DNA sequence reads TGTGCCAGCTCCGGGACAACGTACAATGAGCAGTTCTTC.